These 23 T cell receptor beta chains came from one sample sequenced in a study of CD8 T cells in Susac syndrome. Random hexamers served to reverse transcribe about 0.5 to 1 ug RNA. MiXCR, applied by TCRdb to the immunoSEQ multiplex PCR reads, yields one record per CDR3 protein. Among about 300,000 distinct CDR3 sequences listed, approximately 90% were seen once. Sequenced material: CD8+ T cells from PBMCs. Source of these receptors: a human donor with multiple sclerosis.

The chain links TRBV27 to TRBJ2-2, with TRBD2 matching 8 bases. The CDR3 totals 16 residues. The germline V gene encodes CDR1 MNHEY and CDR2 SMNVEV (reference sequence). V dropped 6 bases and J dropped 3; count of bases not matched to a gene: 9. In nucleotides, the CDR3 is TGTGCCAGCAGACGGGAGGGCCCTCAGGACACCGGGGAGCTGTTTTTT. Amino acids: CASRREGPQDTGELFF.

The J gene is TRBJ1-6, the V gene TRBV5-6; TRBD1 might be the D (6 bases). Germline V gives CDR1 SGHDT, CDR2 YYEEEE. Trimming shortened V by 4 bases and J by 6 bases, and 17 bases separated the two germline ends. The CDR3 totals 16 residues. CDR3 loop: CASSPSQGRTNSPLHF. The CDR3 DNA sequence: TGTGCCAGCAGCCCTAGCCAGGGGAGGACTAATTCACCCCTCCACTTT. Variable domain in full (rest from reference TRBV5-6 and TRBJ1-6): DAGVTQSPTHLIKTRGQQVTLRCSPKSGHDTVSWYQQALGQGPQFIFQYYEEEERQRGNFPDRFSGHQFPNYSSELNVNALLLGDSALYLCASSPSQGRTNSPLHFGNGTRLTVT.

This clonotype was picked up a small number of times. This chain uses TRBV20-1 with TRBJ2-5; D not certain. Trimming stripped 3 bases from V and 1 base from J, with 3 bases between. This CDR3 contains 11 residues. Germline V gene lookup returns CDR1 DFQATT and CDR2 SNEGSKA (reference sequence). CDR3 amino acids: CSARVQETQYF. The DNA of the CDR3 is TGCAGTGCTAGGGTCCAAGAGACCCAGTACTTC.

The chain links TRBV28 to TRBJ2-7; D call uncertain. CDR1 and CDR2 from the germline V gene are MDHEN and SYDVKM. V was clipped by 7 bases and J by 3 bases, with 13 bases between them. CDR3 size: 13 residues. CDR3 nucleotides: TGTGCCAGCATAGATCCGGAGAACTACGAGCAGTACTTC. It encodes CASIDPENYEQYF.

The chain couples TRBV15 to TRBJ2-3; D unresolved. CDR1 is LNHNV, CDR2 YYDKDF, per germline (reference sequence). Trimming took 1 base from V and 3 from J, leaving 14 bases between them. The CDR3 loop spans 16 amino acids. This CDR3 reads CATSRGGSRATDTQYF. CDR3 bases: TGTGCCACCAGCAGAGGGGGATCCCGTGCTACAGATACGCAGTATTTT.

The gene calls are TRBV27 and TRBJ1-5; 8 nucleotides match TRBD1. The CDR3 runs 15 residues. The junction had 5 bases not matched to a gene; V was cut back by 0 bases and J by 7 bases. Germline V gives CDR1 MNHEY, CDR2 SMNVEV (reference sequence). Here the CDR3 reads CASSLSGQGSQPQHF. The CDR3 DNA is TGTGCCAGCAGTTTATCCGGACAGGGCAGCCAGCCCCAGCATTTT.

This chain connects TRBV24-1 to TRBJ2-3; 7 positions match TRBD2. Per the germline V gene, CDR1 is KGHDR and CDR2 is SFDVKD. With 9 bases clipped from V and 7 bases from J, the junction kept 6 bases outside the gene matches. This CDR3 is 12 amino acids long. The DNA of the CDR3 is TGTGCCACCTCGGGAGGACCCCATACGCAGTATTTT. Translating gives CATSGGPHTQYF.

This chain links TRBV30 with TRBJ1-3, with a tentative D call TRBD1 (6 bases). The CDR3 loop spans 12 amino acids. Looked up from germline, CDR1 is GTSNPN and CDR2 is SVGIG (reference sequence). V lost 0 bases, J lost 14 bases, and 14 bases lay in between. CDR3 in amino acids: CAWSVLGADVYF. CDR3 nucleotide sequence: TGTGCCTGGAGTGTTTTGGGGGCCGATGTATATTTT.

The chain links TRBV6-2 or TRBV6-3 to TRBJ1-4, with D tentatively TRBD1 (6 bases). The germline V gene encodes CDR1 MNHEY and CDR2 SVGEGT. This CDR3 has 17 amino acids. V was trimmed by 6 bases and J by 5 bases, leaving 22 bases between them. CDR3 nucleotide sequence: TGTGCCAGCAGCTTCTCGCACCCAGGGGCTTGGAATGAAAAACTGTTTTTT. Its translation: CASSFSHPGAWNEKLFF.

The V and J genes are TRBV11-2 and TRBJ2-7; the D gene could be TRBD1 or TRBD2 (5 bases each). With 0 bases removed from V and 9 bases from J, the gap between germline ends came to 6 bases. The CDR3 spans 11 residues. Germline V gives CDR1 SGHAT, CDR2 FQNNGV. The DNA of the CDR3 is TGTGCCAGCAGCTTAGATGGGGGGCAGTACTTC. Residues: CASSLDGGQYF.

As regards this clonotype: A junction end diverges from the germline sequence, so it may reflect a read error. The chain joins TRBV2 to TRBJ2-1; TRBD2 aligns across 8 bases. The CDR3 sequence is 11 residues long. Germline CDR1 and CDR2: SNHLY and FYNNEI. CDR3 bases: TGTGCCAGCAAGTCGAGCGGGAGAGGGCTCTTC. Its translation: CASKSSGRGLF.

V usage is TRBV12-5 and J usage is TRBJ1-3, with D perhaps TRBD1 (5 bases). V was cut by 2 bases and J by 1 base, with 18 bases left in between. The CDR3 contains 18 residues. CDR1 is LGHNT and CDR2 is FRNRAP in the germline V gene. Here the CDR3 reads CASGLRDQDFRSGNTIYF. CDR3 nucleotides: TGTGCTAGTGGTTTGCGGGACCAGGACTTTCGGTCTGGAAACACCATATATTTT.

The chain combines TRBV10-2 with TRBJ2-7, with TRBD2 matching over 8 bases. Germline assignment: CDR1 WSHSY and CDR2 SAAADI. V was clipped by 7 bases and J by 2 bases; unmatched bases: 4. The CDR3 totals 13 residues. Written as DNA, the CDR3 is TGCGCCAGCACCGGCGGGAGGACCTACGAGCAGTACTTC. Translating it yields CASTGGRTYEQYF.

J is TRBJ2-1 and V is TRBV20-1, with TRBD2 matching 7 bases. Germline CDR1 is DFQATT and CDR2 is SNEGSKA (reference sequence). J gave up 6 bases and V 4 bases, and 12 bases lay outside the gene matches. The CDR3 extends over 15 amino acids. Here the CDR3 DNA reads TGCAGTGCTACCCCCGTAGGACTAGTACCCAATGAGCAGTTCTTC. Translation: CSATPVGLVPNEQFF.

The chain carries TRBV9 and TRBJ2-1; 8 bases are a match to TRBD2. The CDR3 has 16 amino acids. Germline loops: CDR1 SGDLS, CDR2 YYNGEE. J lost 6 bases, V lost 3 bases, and 11 bases had no gene match. CDR3 in amino acids: CASSDPSAGVLNEQFF. DNA of the CDR3: TGTGCCAGCAGCGACCCCTCAGCGGGAGTACTCAATGAGCAGTTCTTC.

The V and J genes are TRBV28 and TRBJ2-7, with 12 nucleotides matching TRBD1. Germline V gene data show CDR1 as MDHEN and CDR2 as SYDVKM. The ends lost 4 bases at V and 5 bases at J; junction bases unmatched: 15. The CDR3 covers 18 residues. The CDR3 coding sequence is TGTGCCAGCAGTTCGACCTTATTCCCGGGACAGGGGGCAAACGAGCAGTACTTC. It codes for CASSSTLFPGQGANEQYF.

V usage is TRBV5-3 and J usage is TRBJ1-2; D might be TRBD1 (6 bases). TRBV5-3 is known as an ORF, though its function is uncertain. The CDR3 totals 15 residues. Trimming stripped 1 base from V and 6 bases from J, with 16 bases between. Here the CDR3 reads CARSLLSDGGHGYTF. Written as DNA, the CDR3 is TGTGCCAGAAGCTTGTTGTCGGACGGGGGGCATGGCTACACCTTC.

V usage is TRBV20-1 and J usage is TRBJ1-2, with unresolved D. CDR1 and CDR2 (germline): DFQATT, SNEGSKA (reference sequence). The length of the CDR3 is 13 residues. V was cut by 0 bases and J by 4 bases, with 9 bases left in between. CDR3 region: CSARDLGLYGYTF. Here the CDR3 DNA reads TGCAGTGCTAGAGATCTCGGCCTCTATGGCTACACCTTC.

CDR3 nucleotide sequence: TGTGCCGACCTTCCGGGGGATCGGGATACGCAGTATTTT. Its translation: CADLPGDRDTQYF. This chain uses TRBV11-2 with TRBJ2-3, with TRBD2 as a possible D gene (6 bases). This CDR3 has 13 residues. Germline V gives CDR1 SGHAT, CDR2 FQNNGV. V shed 11 bases and J shed 6 bases, with 18 bases lying between them.

This chain joins TRBV7-2 and TRBJ2-7, with D perhaps matching TRBD2 (7 bases). The germline V gene has CDR1 SGHTA and CDR2 FQGNSA. The CDR3 is 14 amino acids. V lost 1 base, J lost 5 bases, and 12 bases lay in between. The CDR3 DNA sequence: TGTGCCAGCAGCTTAGTCCCGGGGGGCAACGAGCAGTACTTC. Its protein is CASSLVPGGNEQYF.

This clonotype appeared once. This chain joins TRBV4-2 and TRBJ2-1, with 10 bases matching TRBD1. The CDR3 spans 15 residues. The V gene's germline CDR1 is LGHNA and CDR2 YNFKEQ. The ends lost 0 bases at V and 10 bases at J; junction bases unmatched: 6. Here the CDR3 reads CASSQDRQGAGEQFF. CDR3 coding DNA: TGTGCCAGCAGCCAAGATAGACAGGGGGCCGGCGAGCAGTTCTTC.

This chain uses TRBV5-6 with TRBJ2-7, with unresolved D. CDR1 and CDR2 (germline): SGHDT, YYEEEE. The CDR3 has 14 amino acids. Trimming removed 0 bases from V and 5 bases from J, with 12 bases in between. The CDR3 DNA follows: TGTGCCAGCAGCTTGGGCCGCTGGGTGAACGAGCAGTACTTC. It codes for CASSLGRWVNEQYF. Based on the CDR3 plus reference TRBV5-6 and TRBJ2-7, the full variable domain is DAGVTQSPTHLIKTRGQQVTLRCSPKSGHDTVSWYQQALGQGPQFIFQYYEEEERQRGNFPDRFSGHQFPNYSSELNVNALLLGDSALYLCASSLGRWVNEQYFGPGTRLTVT.

This clonotype was detected only a few times. The rearrangement uses TRBV19 and TRBJ2-2; D unclear. From germline, CDR1 is LNHDA and CDR2 SQIVND (reference sequence). V was pared by 6 bases and J by 2 bases, with 4 bases between. The CDR3 has 12 amino acids. CDR3 sequence (DNA): TGTGCCAGTAGACCCAACACCGGGGAGCTGTTTTTT. Protein product: CASRPNTGELFF. Variable domain in full (rest from reference TRBV19 and TRBJ2-2): DGGITQSPKYLFRKEGQNVTLSCEQNLNHDAMYWYRQDPGQGLRLIYYSQIVNDFQKGDIAEGYSVSREKKESFPLTVTSAQKNPTAFYLCASRPNTGELFFGEGSRLTVL.